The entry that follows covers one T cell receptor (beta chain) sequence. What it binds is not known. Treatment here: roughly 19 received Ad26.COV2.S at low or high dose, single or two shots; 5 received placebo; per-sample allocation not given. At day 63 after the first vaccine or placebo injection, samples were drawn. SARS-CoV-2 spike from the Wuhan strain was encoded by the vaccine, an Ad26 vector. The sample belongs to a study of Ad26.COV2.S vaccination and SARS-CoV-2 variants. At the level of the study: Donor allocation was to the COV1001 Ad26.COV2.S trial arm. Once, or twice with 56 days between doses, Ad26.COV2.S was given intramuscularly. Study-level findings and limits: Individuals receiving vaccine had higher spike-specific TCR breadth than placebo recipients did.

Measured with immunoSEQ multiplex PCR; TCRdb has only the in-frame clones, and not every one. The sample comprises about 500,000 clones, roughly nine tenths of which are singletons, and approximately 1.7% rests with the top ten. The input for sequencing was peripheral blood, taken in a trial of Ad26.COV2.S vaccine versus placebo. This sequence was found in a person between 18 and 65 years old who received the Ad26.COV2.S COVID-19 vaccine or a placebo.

The DNA for the CDR3 is TGCGCCAGCAGCCAAGATGCAGGGATCTTTGGCTACACCTTC. Its translation: CASSQDAGIFGYTF. This chain uses TRBV4-1 with TRBJ1-2, with TRBD1 as a possible D gene (5 bases). Trimming took off 0 bases at V and 7 bases at J, with 12 bases between the two ends. Germline CDR1 and CDR2: MGHRA and YSYEKL. This CDR3 has 14 amino acids.